The T cell receptor beta chain described here comes from a study of cytomegalovirus exposure and HLA in healthy donors. Researchers ran the PCR with 60 Vbeta and 13 Jbeta primers. TCRdb's copy holds only in-frame clones and misses some; the assay was immunoSEQ multiplex PCR. Among roughly 190,000 clones listed, less than 85% were seen once. This receptor was obtained from a young man in good health and CMV-seropositive. Source material: PBMCs.

The CDR3 loop reads CASWRDGTYEQYF. CDR3 in DNA: TGTGCCAGCTGGCGGGACGGAACCTACGAGCAGTACTTC. V gene TRBV6-6 combines with J gene TRBJ2-7; D may be TRBD2 (6 bases). CDR3 size: 13 residues. Looked up from germline, CDR1 is MNHNY and CDR2 is SVGAGI (reference sequence). The V end was cut by 8 bases, the J end by 2 bases, with 13 bases between.